This T cell receptor (beta chain) is from a study of blood T cell repertoires in COVID-19. The data were produced by immunoSEQ multiplex PCR, yet TCRdb's version contains in-frame clones alone and is incomplete. The sample lists about 70,000 clones, around 80% occurring once. V lost 4 bases, J lost 7 bases, and 9 bases stayed unmatched. Per the germline V gene, CDR1 is SGHNT and CDR2 is YYREEE (reference sequence). The CDR3 contains 15 residues. This sequence originates from an older man who had recovered from COVID-19. Sample: peripheral blood. The chain combines TRBV5-4 with TRBJ1-4; 8 bases map to TRBD1. The CDR3 region has the DNA TGTGCCAGCAGCGCAGGAACAGGGGGATTTGAAAAACTGTTTTTT. It specifies CASSAGTGGFEKLFF. Using reference TRBV5-4 and TRBJ1-4 for the parts outside the CDR3, the full variable domain is ETGVTQSPTHLIKTRGQQVTLRCSSQSGHNTVSWYQQALGQGPQFIFQYYREEENGRGNFPPRFSGLQFPNYSSELNVNALELDDSALYLCASSAGTGGFEKLFFGSGTQLSVL.